This T cell receptor (beta chain) is drawn from a study of T cell repertoires in cytomegalovirus infection. Turning to the study itself: Carrying CMV and the relevant HLA type showed in public TCR beta signatures.

Points on this clonotype: The antigen is undetermined.

From the reads, TCRdb called clonotypes with MiXCR, one entry per CDR3 protein. The repertoire holds about 740,000 distinct CDR3 sequences, with around a third as singletons. The CDR3 has 15 amino acids. Trimming stripped 6 bases from V and 3 bases from J, with 19 bases between. Germline V gives CDR1 DFQATT, CDR2 SNEGSKA (reference sequence). The sequence was collected from a human donor in good health (CMV status not recorded). Some clones in this sample may be carry-over from other donors' samples. This chain joins TRBV20-1 and TRBJ2-3; weak D call: TRBD2 (6 bases). This material consisted of cultured PBMCs, taken from culture after CMV antigen stimulation. The CDR3 reads CSAPLNGGATDTQYF. As DNA, the CDR3 is TGCAGTGCCCCACTTAACGGGGGAGCGACAGATACGCAGTATTTT.